These T cell receptor beta chains were read from a single sample in a study of blood T cell repertoires in COVID-19. Method: immunoSEQ multiplex PCR; TCRdb's copy keeps in-frame clones and lacks some. The table has approximately 120,000 clones, about 80% seen once. Sequencing input: peripheral blood. These receptor sequences come from a middle-aged man with active or convalescent COVID-19. Each CDR3 is given with its conserved first and last residue. The order of the fields is clone size, J gene, D gene, CDR3 length, V gene, CDR3 protein, CDR3 DNA. The D gene is left open where the match is weak. Clone size, where shown, is once, few, many, or a class for clones that have expanded.

abundance: -
j_gene: TRBJ2-5
d_gene: TRBD1
len: 15
v_gene: TRBV9
CDR3aa: CASSGGGQGQETQYF
CDR3nt: TGTGCCAGCAGCGGGGGAGGACAGGGCCAAGAGACCCAGTACTTC

abundance: -
j_gene: TRBJ2-7
d_gene: -
len: 13
v_gene: TRBV14
CDR3aa: CASSQDLRSEQYF
CDR3nt: TGTGCCAGCAGCCAAGATCTGAGGTCCGAGCAGTACTTC

abundance: -
j_gene: TRBJ1-2
d_gene: -
len: 13
v_gene: TRBV6-1
CDR3aa: CASREAHFYGYTF
CDR3nt: TGTGCCAGCAGGGAAGCCCACTTTTACGGCTACACCTTC

abundance: -
j_gene: TRBJ1-2
d_gene: TRBD1
len: 14
v_gene: TRBV14
CDR3aa: CASSQDAGGYGYTF
CDR3nt: TGTGCCAGCAGCCAAGACGCAGGGGGCTATGGCTACACCTTC

abundance: -
j_gene: TRBJ1-6
d_gene: -
len: 12
v_gene: TRBV28
CDR3aa: CASSHKHSPLHF
CDR3nt: TGTGCCAGCAGTCATAAGCATTCACCCCTCCACTTT

abundance: -
j_gene: TRBJ1-2
d_gene: -
len: 15
v_gene: TRBV9
CDR3aa: CASSLLTGGNYGYTF
CDR3nt: TGTGCCAGCAGCTTATTGACAGGCGGGAACTATGGCTACACCTTC

abundance: -
j_gene: TRBJ2-6
d_gene: -
len: 15
v_gene: TRBV5-5
CDR3aa: CASSYRHDGANVLTF
CDR3nt: TGTGCCAGCAGCTATAGACATGACGGGGCCAACGTCCTGACTTTC

abundance: -
j_gene: TRBJ2-5
d_gene: -
len: 16
v_gene: TRBV2
CDR3aa: CASSEGRRGNSETQYF
CDR3nt: TGTGCCAGCAGTGAGGGGCGCAGGGGAAATAGCGAGACCCAGTACTTC

abundance: -
j_gene: TRBJ1-2
d_gene: TRBD1
len: 13
v_gene: TRBV29-1
CDR3aa: CSVAGTGKYGYTF
CDR3nt: TGCAGCGTTGCAGGGACAGGGAAGTATGGCTACACCTTC

abundance: -
j_gene: TRBJ1-4
d_gene: TRBD1
len: 15
v_gene: TRBV20-1
CDR3aa: CSASPGTGGGEKLFF
CDR3nt: TGCAGTGCTAGTCCCGGGACAGGGGGCGGTGAAAAACTGTTTTTT

abundance: -
j_gene: TRBJ2-7
d_gene: TRBD1
len: 15
v_gene: TRBV19
CDR3aa: CASSPGQAGSYEQYF
CDR3nt: TGTGCCAGTAGCCCGGGACAGGCAGGGTCGTACGAGCAGTACTTC

abundance: few
j_gene: TRBJ1-4
d_gene: -
len: 13
v_gene: TRBV7-3
CDR3aa: CASSLNRGEKLFF
CDR3nt: TGTGCCAGCAGCTTAAATCGGGGGGAAAAACTGTTTTTT

abundance: once
j_gene: TRBJ1-2
d_gene: -
len: 13
v_gene: TRBV19
CDR3aa: CASRGQWDYGYTF
CDR3nt: TGTGCCAGTAGAGGACAGTGGGATTATGGCTACACCTTC

abundance: -
j_gene: TRBJ2-1
d_gene: TRBD1
len: 15
v_gene: TRBV6-5
CDR3aa: CASRQGATPYNEQFF
CDR3nt: TGTGCCAGCAGACAGGGGGCAACACCCTACAATGAGCAGTTCTTC

abundance: few
j_gene: TRBJ1-2
d_gene: TRBD1
len: 17
v_gene: TRBV5-1
CDR3aa: CASSSKIWDSLSDGYTF
CDR3nt: TGCGCCAGCAGCTCCAAGATCTGGGACAGCCTAAGCGATGGCTACACCTTC

abundance: -
j_gene: TRBJ2-7
d_gene: -
len: 12
v_gene: TRBV28
CDR3aa: CASSPREREQYF
CDR3nt: TGTGCCAGCAGCCCCCGGGAGCGAGAGCAGTACTTC

abundance: -
j_gene: TRBJ1-2
d_gene: TRBD1
len: 15
v_gene: TRBV19
CDR3aa: CASSINRGANYGYTF
CDR3nt: TGTGCCAGTAGTATCAACAGGGGAGCTAACTATGGCTACACCTTC

abundance: -
j_gene: TRBJ2-7
d_gene: -
len: 12
v_gene: TRBV28
CDR3aa: CAPPRALYEQYF
CDR3nt: TGTGCCCCACCGCGAGCGCTCTACGAGCAGTACTTC

abundance: -
j_gene: TRBJ1-2
d_gene: -
len: 13
v_gene: TRBV7-2
CDR3aa: CASSLAAGSGYTF
CDR3nt: TGTGCCAGCAGCTTAGCGGCAGGTAGTGGCTACACCTTC

abundance: few
j_gene: TRBJ2-7
d_gene: -
len: 13
v_gene: TRBV5-1
CDR3aa: CASSVDSTYEQYF
CDR3nt: TGCGCCAGCAGCGTGGACAGTACCTACGAGCAGTACTTC

abundance: few
j_gene: TRBJ1-4
d_gene: -
len: 13
v_gene: TRBV4-2
CDR3aa: CASSYDQGEKLFF
CDR3nt: TGTGCCAGCAGCTATGACCAGGGCGAAAAACTGTTTTTT

abundance: -
j_gene: TRBJ2-7
d_gene: TRBD2
len: 16
v_gene: TRBV5-1
CDR3aa: CASSLAGGGLTHEQYF
CDR3nt: TGCGCCAGCAGCTTGGCCGGGGGGGGGCTTACCCACGAGCAGTACTTC

abundance: -
j_gene: TRBJ2-1
d_gene: TRBD1
len: 15
v_gene: TRBV18
CDR3aa: CASSTGQGQGNEQFF
CDR3nt: TGTGCCAGCTCTACGGGGCAGGGACAGGGGAATGAGCAGTTCTTC

abundance: -
j_gene: TRBJ1-2
d_gene: -
len: 13
v_gene: TRBV7-9
CDR3aa: CASSSHSDYGYTF
CDR3nt: TGTGCCAGCAGCTCGCACTCGGACTATGGCTACACCTTC

abundance: -
j_gene: TRBJ2-2
d_gene: -
len: 13
v_gene: TRBV19
CDR3aa: CASSPRGTGELFF
CDR3nt: TGTGCCAGTAGTCCCCGGGGTACCGGGGAGCTGTTTTTT

abundance: few
j_gene: TRBJ2-1
d_gene: TRBD2
len: 16
v_gene: TRBV29-1
CDR3aa: CSVGTSGSSWWNEQFF
CDR3nt: TGCAGCGTTGGGACTAGCGGATCTAGCTGGTGGAATGAGCAGTTCTTC

abundance: -
j_gene: TRBJ2-7
d_gene: TRBD2
len: 16
v_gene: TRBV30
CDR3aa: CAWSGTGLRFLYEQYF
CDR3nt: TGTGCCTGGAGCGGAACGGGACTACGCTTCCTCTACGAGCAGTACTTC

abundance: -
j_gene: TRBJ1-3
d_gene: -
len: 14
v_gene: TRBV4-2
CDR3aa: CASSQDHSGNTIYF
CDR3nt: TGTGCCAGCAGCCAAGATCACTCTGGAAACACCATATATTTT

abundance: few
j_gene: TRBJ1-1
d_gene: TRBD1
len: 15
v_gene: TRBV28
CDR3aa: CASSSLDRVNTEAFF
CDR3nt: TGTGCCAGCAGTTCACTCGACAGGGTGAACACTGAAGCTTTCTTT

abundance: -
j_gene: TRBJ1-1
d_gene: -
len: 14
v_gene: TRBV19
CDR3aa: CASIPGAGNTEAFF
CDR3nt: TGTGCCAGTATCCCAGGGGCAGGGAACACTGAAGCTTTCTTT

abundance: -
j_gene: TRBJ1-4
d_gene: -
len: 15
v_gene: TRBV25-1
CDR3aa: CASSETTLSGEKLFF
CDR3nt: TGTGCCAGCAGTGAAACTACCTTATCCGGCGAAAAACTGTTTTTT

abundance: -
j_gene: TRBJ1-5
d_gene: -
len: 15
v_gene: TRBV4-3
CDR3aa: CASSQEPAGDQPQHF
CDR3nt: TGCGCCAGCAGCCAAGAACCGGCAGGGGATCAGCCCCAGCATTTT

abundance: -
j_gene: TRBJ1-5
d_gene: TRBD1
len: 15
v_gene: TRBV28
CDR3aa: CASSSGQGLRQPQHF
CDR3nt: TGTGCCAGCAGTTCCGGACAGGGTTTGAGACAGCCCCAGCATTTT

abundance: -
j_gene: TRBJ1-2
d_gene: TRBD1
len: 15
v_gene: TRBV7-9
CDR3aa: CASSPTGQGDDGYTF
CDR3nt: TGTGCCAGCAGCCCAACGGGACAGGGGGACGATGGCTACACCTTC

abundance: -
j_gene: TRBJ2-7
d_gene: -
len: 13
v_gene: TRBV7-3
CDR3aa: CASSLGYAGEQYF
CDR3nt: TGTGCCAGCAGCTTAGGGTACGCCGGGGAGCAGTACTTC

abundance: -
j_gene: TRBJ2-7
d_gene: -
len: 12
v_gene: TRBV10-3
CDR3aa: CAISEGAYEQYF
CDR3nt: TGTGCCATCAGCGAAGGGGCGTACGAGCAGTACTTC

abundance: few
j_gene: TRBJ2-7
d_gene: TRBD1
len: 15
v_gene: TRBV9
CDR3aa: CASSASGDSTYEQYF
CDR3nt: TGTGCCAGCAGCGCCTCCGGGGACAGCACCTACGAGCAGTACTTC

abundance: many
j_gene: TRBJ1-3
d_gene: -
len: 14
v_gene: TRBV24-1
CDR3aa: CATTHGGAGNTIYF
CDR3nt: TGTGCCACCACCCACGGGGGAGCTGGAAACACCATATATTTT

abundance: -
j_gene: TRBJ1-3
d_gene: TRBD1
len: 13
v_gene: TRBV19
CDR3aa: CASRSTGENTIYF
CDR3nt: TGTGCCAGTCGGTCAACAGGGGAGAACACCATATATTTT

abundance: -
j_gene: TRBJ2-3
d_gene: -
len: 14
v_gene: TRBV12-5
CDR3aa: CASGDSPSTDTQYF
CDR3nt: TGTGCTAGTGGTGACAGCCCTAGCACAGATACGCAGTATTTT

abundance: few
j_gene: TRBJ2-7
d_gene: -
len: 14
v_gene: TRBV6-5
CDR3aa: CASSPRGGADEQYF
CDR3nt: TGTGCCAGCAGCCCAAGGGGGGGCGCGGACGAGCAGTACTTC